A selection of T cell receptor beta chains follows, all from one sample in a study of T cell responses to AZD1222 COVID-19 vaccine. Clones were read by immunoSEQ multiplex PCR, and TCRdb kept only the in-frame ones, dropping some. The sample shows some 150,000 clones, about 90% of them seen only once. The material was peripheral blood, obtained on day 0 of AZD1222 vaccination. These receptors were collected from an adult in good health. Each CDR3 is given with its conserved first and last residue. Each record gives: D gene, V gene, clone size, J gene, CDR3 protein, CDR3 DNA. D genes are given only for firm matches. Expanded clones are given a class, and other clones once, few, many or no size at all.

d_call: NA; v_call: TRBV6-2/TRBV6-3; clone_size: NA; j_call: TRBJ1-1; cdr3_aa: CASSYHGPWGTEAFF; cdr3_nt: TGTGCCAGCAGTTACCATGGGCCTTGGGGCACTGAAGCTTTCTTT
d_call: NA; v_call: TRBV28; clone_size: NA; j_call: TRBJ1-3; cdr3_aa: CASSFEGSSGNTIYF; cdr3_nt: TGTGCCAGCAGTTTTGAGGGCAGCTCTGGAAACACCATATATTTT
d_call: NA; v_call: TRBV28; clone_size: NA; j_call: TRBJ1-6; cdr3_aa: CASSPGTHPSPLHF; cdr3_nt: TGTGCCAGCAGTCCAGGGACACACCCTTCACCCCTCCACTTT
d_call: TRBD2; v_call: TRBV11-2; clone_size: NA; j_call: TRBJ2-1; cdr3_aa: CASSLSLAGENEQFF; cdr3_nt: TGTGCCAGCAGCTTAAGCCTAGCGGGAGAAAATGAGCAGTTCTTC
d_call: NA; v_call: TRBV5-8; clone_size: NA; j_call: TRBJ2-3; cdr3_aa: CADFDIRRGSTDTQYF; cdr3_nt: TGTGCCGACTTTGATATACGACGCGGGTCAACAGATACGCAGTATTTT
d_call: NA; v_call: TRBV6-5; clone_size: NA; j_call: TRBJ1-1; cdr3_aa: CASSSMRMNTEAFF; cdr3_nt: TGTGCCAGCAGTTCCATGAGGATGAACACTGAAGCTTTCTTT
d_call: TRBD1; v_call: TRBV2; clone_size: NA; j_call: TRBJ1-2; cdr3_aa: CASSQDRGVVYGYTF; cdr3_nt: TGTGCCAGCAGTCAGGACAGGGGCGTTGTCTATGGCTACACCTTC
d_call: TRBD1; v_call: TRBV9; clone_size: NA; j_call: TRBJ1-2; cdr3_aa: CASSVDFGQGDYGYTF; cdr3_nt: TGTGCCAGCAGCGTGGACTTTGGACAGGGTGACTATGGCTACACCTTC
d_call: NA; v_call: TRBV2; clone_size: once; j_call: TRBJ1-5; cdr3_aa: CASSETNQPQHF; cdr3_nt: TGTGCCAGCAGTGAGACTAATCAGCCCCAGCATTTT
d_call: NA; v_call: TRBV30; clone_size: NA; j_call: TRBJ1-2; cdr3_aa: CAWSALHGYTF; cdr3_nt: TGTGCCTGGAGTGCCCTACATGGCTACACCTTC
d_call: TRBD2; v_call: TRBV7-6; clone_size: NA; j_call: TRBJ2-1; cdr3_aa: CASSLWASGENEQFF; cdr3_nt: TGTGCCAGCAGCTTATGGGCTAGCGGGGAAAATGAGCAGTTCTTC
d_call: TRBD2; v_call: TRBV6-2/TRBV6-3; clone_size: NA; j_call: TRBJ2-7; cdr3_aa: CASSQILAGPPYEQYF; cdr3_nt: TGTGCCAGCAGTCAAATCCTAGCGGGGCCTCCCTACGAGCAGTACTTC
d_call: NA; v_call: TRBV7-6; clone_size: NA; j_call: TRBJ1-6; cdr3_aa: CASSLDARLSYNSPLHF; cdr3_nt: TGTGCCAGCAGCTTAGACGCCAGGCTGTCCTATAATTCACCCCTCCACTTT
d_call: TRBD2; v_call: TRBV3-1/TRBV3-2; clone_size: NA; j_call: TRBJ2-2; cdr3_aa: CASSQEGSGGAHTGELFF; cdr3_nt: TGTGCCAGCAGCCAAGAGGGGAGCGGGGGGGCCCACACCGGGGAGCTGTTTTTT
d_call: NA; v_call: TRBV3-1/TRBV3-2; clone_size: NA; j_call: TRBJ1-5; cdr3_aa: CASSQEGNQPQHF; cdr3_nt: TGTGCCAGCAGCCAGGAGGGAAATCAGCCCCAGCATTTT
d_call: NA; v_call: TRBV7-9; clone_size: NA; j_call: TRBJ2-7; cdr3_aa: CASSLARSSPNYEQYF; cdr3_nt: TGTGCCAGCAGCTTAGCGCGATCTAGCCCAAACTACGAGCAGTACTTC
d_call: NA; v_call: TRBV15; clone_size: NA; j_call: TRBJ1-5; cdr3_aa: CATSTGSSGQPQHF; cdr3_nt: TGTGCCACCAGCACCGGGAGCTCAGGTCAGCCCCAGCATTTT
d_call: TRBD2; v_call: TRBV6-5; clone_size: NA; j_call: TRBJ2-1; cdr3_aa: CASSSLWGGKQFF; cdr3_nt: TGTGCCAGCAGTTCCCTTTGGGGGGGAAAGCAGTTCTTC
d_call: TRBD2; v_call: TRBV20-1; clone_size: NA; j_call: TRBJ2-1; cdr3_aa: CSALAGGREFF; cdr3_nt: TGCAGTGCTCTAGCGGGGGGCAGAGAGTTCTTC
d_call: TRBD1; v_call: TRBV5-1; clone_size: NA; j_call: TRBJ2-5; cdr3_aa: CASSYYGRDRGRETQYF; cdr3_nt: TGCGCCAGCAGCTACTATGGCCGGGACAGGGGGCGAGAGACCCAGTACTTC
d_call: NA; v_call: TRBV27; clone_size: once; j_call: TRBJ1-2; cdr3_aa: CASSFRRDANYGYTF; cdr3_nt: TGTGCCAGCAGTTTCCGCAGGGACGCTAACTATGGCTACACCTTC
d_call: NA; v_call: TRBV7-2; clone_size: NA; j_call: TRBJ2-7; cdr3_aa: CASSFMAGETYEQYF; cdr3_nt: TGTGCCAGCAGCTTTATGGCAGGGGAAACCTACGAGCAGTACTTC
d_call: TRBD1; v_call: TRBV25-1; clone_size: NA; j_call: TRBJ2-1; cdr3_aa: CASTPGQGVSEQFF; cdr3_nt: TGTGCCAGCACTCCGGGACAGGGAGTAAGTGAGCAGTTCTTC
d_call: TRBD1; v_call: TRBV9; clone_size: NA; j_call: TRBJ2-7; cdr3_aa: CASSVSSGGNEQYF; cdr3_nt: TGTGCCAGCAGCGTATCTTCAGGGGGTAACGAGCAGTACTTC
d_call: NA; v_call: TRBV5-6; clone_size: NA; j_call: TRBJ1-6; cdr3_aa: CASSFGPGTVYNSPLHF; cdr3_nt: TGTGCCAGCAGCTTTGGGCCGGGAACAGTCTATAATTCACCCCTCCACTTT
d_call: NA; v_call: TRBV5-5; clone_size: NA; j_call: TRBJ2-5; cdr3_aa: CASSPHPPETQYF; cdr3_nt: TGTGCCAGCAGCCCCCACCCCCCAGAGACCCAGTACTTC
d_call: TRBD1; v_call: TRBV7-9; clone_size: NA; j_call: TRBJ1-2; cdr3_aa: CASSSGQVGGDSYGYTF; cdr3_nt: TGTGCCAGCAGCTCCGGACAGGTTGGAGGAGACAGCTATGGCTACACCTTC
d_call: TRBD2; v_call: TRBV2; clone_size: NA; j_call: TRBJ2-1; cdr3_aa: CASSPGTIYNEQFF; cdr3_nt: TGTGCCAGCAGCCCAGGGACTATCTACAATGAGCAGTTCTTC
d_call: NA; v_call: TRBV6-5; clone_size: few; j_call: TRBJ1-6; cdr3_aa: CASSLARENSPLHF; cdr3_nt: TGTGCCAGCAGTTTGGCCAGGGAAAATTCACCCCTCCACTTT
d_call: NA; v_call: TRBV5-1; clone_size: NA; j_call: TRBJ2-6; cdr3_aa: CASSAIPGANVLTF; cdr3_nt: TGCGCCAGCAGCGCAATACCTGGGGCCAACGTCCTGACTTTC
d_call: NA; v_call: TRBV30; clone_size: NA; j_call: TRBJ1-5; cdr3_aa: CAWDSGYNQPQHF; cdr3_nt: TGTGCCTGGGATTCAGGGTACAATCAGCCCCAGCATTTT
d_call: TRBD2; v_call: TRBV5-1; clone_size: NA; j_call: TRBJ2-1; cdr3_aa: CASSTGLAGALSSYNEQFF; cdr3_nt: TGCGCCAGCAGCACCGGACTAGCGGGGGCCTTAAGCTCCTACAATGAGCAGTTCTTC
d_call: NA; v_call: TRBV18; clone_size: NA; j_call: TRBJ1-5; cdr3_aa: CASSPPGTSNQPQHF; cdr3_nt: TGTGCCAGCTCACCGCCGGGGACTAGCAATCAGCCCCAGCATTTT
d_call: NA; v_call: TRBV16; clone_size: NA; j_call: TRBJ1-2; cdr3_aa: CASRGLGTNYGYTF; cdr3_nt: TGTGCCAGCAGAGGACTGGGAACTAACTATGGCTACACCTTC
d_call: NA; v_call: TRBV2; clone_size: NA; j_call: TRBJ1-6; cdr3_aa: CASSEDGGGNSPLHF; cdr3_nt: TGTGCCAGCAGTGAAGATGGAGGGGGTAATTCACCCCTCCACTTT
d_call: TRBD2; v_call: TRBV9; clone_size: NA; j_call: TRBJ2-7; cdr3_aa: CASSVVVAGGEQYF; cdr3_nt: TGTGCCAGCAGCGTAGTGGTAGCGGGGGGCGAGCAGTACTTC
d_call: NA; v_call: TRBV5-4; clone_size: NA; j_call: TRBJ1-2; cdr3_aa: CASSLVSSPRNYGYTF; cdr3_nt: TGTGCCAGCAGCTTGGTCTCTTCGCCGCGCAACTATGGCTACACCTTC
d_call: NA; v_call: TRBV6-5; clone_size: NA; j_call: TRBJ2-1; cdr3_aa: CASNRDRRRYNEQFF; cdr3_nt: TGTGCCAGCAACCGGGACCGAAGGAGGTACAATGAGCAGTTCTTC
d_call: TRBD1; v_call: TRBV2; clone_size: NA; j_call: TRBJ1-4; cdr3_aa: CASRDRGRRASEKLFF; cdr3_nt: TGTGCCAGCCGGGACAGGGGACGGCGGGCTAGTGAAAAACTGTTTTTT
d_call: NA; v_call: TRBV19; clone_size: NA; j_call: TRBJ1-1; cdr3_aa: CCSRSEGRWNTEAFF; cdr3_nt: TGTTGTTCCCGGTCGGAGGGACGGTGGAACACTGAAGCTTTCTTT
d_call: NA; v_call: TRBV5-6; clone_size: NA; j_call: TRBJ1-5; cdr3_aa: CASSRWFNQPQHF; cdr3_nt: TGTGCCAGCAGCCGGTGGTTTAATCAGCCCCAGCATTTT
d_call: NA; v_call: TRBV2; clone_size: NA; j_call: TRBJ2-7; cdr3_aa: CASNPGSEQYF; cdr3_nt: TGTGCCAGCAACCCCGGGTCCGAGCAGTACTTC
d_call: TRBD2; v_call: TRBV29-1; clone_size: NA; j_call: TRBJ2-1; cdr3_aa: CSAAASGDYNEQFF; cdr3_nt: TGCAGCGCCGCGGCTAGCGGGGATTACAATGAGCAGTTCTTC
d_call: TRBD2; v_call: TRBV6-2/TRBV6-3; clone_size: NA; j_call: TRBJ2-5; cdr3_aa: CASSRPGTSTETQYF; cdr3_nt: TGTGCCAGCAGTCGACCCGGGACTAGCACGGAGACCCAGTACTTC
d_call: TRBD2; v_call: TRBV4-1; clone_size: few; j_call: TRBJ2-2; cdr3_aa: CASSQERLAGVVGTGELFF; cdr3_nt: TGCGCCAGCAGCCAAGAAAGACTAGCGGGAGTCGTTGGCACCGGGGAGCTGTTTTTT
d_call: NA; v_call: TRBV12-5; clone_size: NA; j_call: TRBJ2-2; cdr3_aa: CASGLENTGELFF; cdr3_nt: TGTGCTAGTGGTTTGGAAAACACCGGGGAGCTGTTTTTT
d_call: NA; v_call: TRBV28; clone_size: NA; j_call: TRBJ2-7; cdr3_aa: CASSILLENYEQYF; cdr3_nt: TGTGCCAGCAGTATACTGTTGGAGAACTACGAGCAGTACTTC
d_call: NA; v_call: TRBV30; clone_size: NA; j_call: TRBJ1-4; cdr3_aa: CAWSVWEKLFF; cdr3_nt: TGTGCCTGGAGTGTTTGGGAAAAACTGTTTTTT
d_call: NA; v_call: TRBV4-1; clone_size: NA; j_call: TRBJ2-7; cdr3_aa: CASSQGAGRSYEQYF; cdr3_nt: TGCGCCAGCAGCCAAGGGGCGGGGAGGAGCTACGAGCAGTACTTC
d_call: NA; v_call: TRBV5-1; clone_size: few; j_call: TRBJ1-1; cdr3_aa: CASSLGQRGYTEAFF; cdr3_nt: TGCGCCAGCAGCTTGGGGCAGAGGGGGTACACTGAAGCTTTCTTT
d_call: NA; v_call: TRBV7-8; clone_size: NA; j_call: TRBJ2-5; cdr3_aa: CASSATGTQETQYF; cdr3_nt: TGTGCCAGCAGCGCAACCGGGACCCAAGAGACCCAGTACTTC
d_call: TRBD1; v_call: TRBV15; clone_size: NA; j_call: TRBJ1-2; cdr3_aa: CATSRGAGTGVNYGYTF; cdr3_nt: TGTGCCACCAGCAGAGGGGCCGGGACAGGGGTTAACTATGGCTACACCTTC
d_call: NA; v_call: TRBV3-1/TRBV3-2; clone_size: NA; j_call: TRBJ2-5; cdr3_aa: CASSQDLTTAQETQYF; cdr3_nt: TGTGCCAGCAGCCAAGATCTAACGACAGCACAAGAGACCCAGTACTTC
d_call: NA; v_call: TRBV30; clone_size: NA; j_call: TRBJ2-1; cdr3_aa: CAWLPGGPRQFF; cdr3_nt: TGTGCCTGGCTCCCGGGGGGCCCACGGCAGTTCTTC
d_call: TRBD2; v_call: TRBV4-1; clone_size: NA; j_call: TRBJ2-7; cdr3_aa: CASSQGLAGVPPYEQYF; cdr3_nt: TGCGCCAGCAGCCAAGGACTAGCGGGGGTGCCCCCCTACGAGCAGTACTTC
d_call: NA; v_call: TRBV7-6; clone_size: NA; j_call: TRBJ1-4; cdr3_aa: CASSATDIVREKLFF; cdr3_nt: TGTGCCAGCAGCGCGACAGATATCGTTAGAGAAAAACTGTTTTTT